This T cell receptor (beta chain) came from a study of technical replicates of blood from several donors. The data were produced by immunoSEQ multiplex PCR, yet TCRdb's version contains in-frame clones alone and is incomplete. The table lists fewer than 95,000 clones, just under 95% of them singletons, with around 0.24% in the top ten. Germline loops: CDR1 SGHAT, CDR2 FQNNGV. V was clipped by 1 base and J by 8 bases, with 20 bases between them. The CDR3 totals 16 residues. Specimen: T cells isolated from PBMCs. The clonotype was recovered from a human donor in good health. This chain connects TRBV11-2 to TRBJ1-1, with D tentatively TRBD1 (6 bases). CDR3 sequence reads: CASSLGIGGKRREAFF. The CDR3, as DNA: TGTGCCAGCAGCTTAGGTATTGGGGGCAAAAGACGCGAAGCTTTCTTT.